Presented here are 18 T cell receptor beta chains from one specimen sequenced in a study of cytomegalovirus exposure and HLA in healthy donors. The PCR ran on 60 Vbeta and 13 Jbeta primers. The assay was immunoSEQ multiplex PCR, and TCRdb's table has in-frame clones only and misses some. The sample has around 100,000 clones; roughly 85% are singletons. The sequenced sample was PBMCs. The receptors were sampled from a woman aged 40 to 50 in good health and CMV-seronegative.

The V gene is TRBV7-2, the J gene TRBJ2-5; 14 bases are shared with TRBD2. This CDR3 contains 18 residues. The trim removed 1 base at V and 3 bases at J, leaving 7 bases unmatched. The germline V gene encodes CDR1 SGHTA and CDR2 FQGNSA. CDR3 bases: TGTGCCAGCAGCTTAGAGGGACTAGCGGGGGTATCCAAAGAGACCCAGTACTTC. Its protein is CASSLEGLAGVSKETQYF.

The chain joins TRBV19 to TRBJ1-1; 8 nucleotides line up with TRBD1. Per the germline V gene, CDR1 is LNHDA and CDR2 is SQIVND (reference sequence). V was pared by 6 bases and J by 0 bases, with 9 bases of the junction left unmatched. The CDR3 has 16 residues. CDR3 amino acids: CASRTGAQPMNTEAFF. In DNA form, the CDR3 reads TGTGCCAGTAGGACAGGGGCCCAACCGATGAACACTGAAGCTTTCTTT.

The rearrangement links TRBV29-1 to TRBJ2-1; 10 nucleotides align to TRBD2. The CDR3 runs 15 residues. Germline CDR1 reads SQVTM; CDR2 reads ANQGSEA. J gave up 5 bases and V 1 base, and 5 bases lay outside the gene matches. CDR3 coding DNA: TGCAGCGTTGAAGGGGGGACTAGCGTCCACAATGAGCAGTTCTTC. As protein: CSVEGGTSVHNEQFF.

This chain uses TRBV5-1 with TRBJ2-2; D possibly corresponds to TRBD1 (6 bases). The CDR3 runs to 15 residues. Germline V CDR1 and CDR2: SGHRS, YFSETQ. Trimming removed 1 base from V and 2 bases from J, with 9 bases in between. The chain's CDR3 is CASSLRQDNTGELFF. CDR3 coding DNA: TGCGCCAGCAGCTTGCGACAGGATAACACCGGGGAGCTGTTTTTT. Based on the CDR3 plus reference TRBV5-1 and TRBJ2-2, the full variable domain is KAGVTQTPRYLIKTRGQQVTLSCSPISGHRSVSWYQQTPGQGLQFLFEYFSETQRNKGNFPGRFSGRQFSNSRSEMNVSTLELGDSALYLCASSLRQDNTGELFFGEGSRLTVL.

This chain joins TRBV11-2 and TRBJ2-1; 9 nucleotides match TRBD1. V shed 6 bases and J 5 bases; nucleotides not matched to a gene: 11. The CDR3 extends over 16 amino acids. Germline loops: CDR1 SGHAT, CDR2 FQNNGV. CDR3 in amino acids: CASRVWGQGDNNEQFF. For the CDR3, the DNA is TGTGCCAGCAGAGTATGGGGACAGGGCGACAACAATGAGCAGTTCTTC.

CDR3 coding DNA: TGTGCCTGGAGTGGCCCCTCTCGGGGGGCGGAAGGGTACGAGCAGTACTTC. Translation gives CAWSGPSRGAEGYEQYF. This chain joins TRBV30 and TRBJ2-7, with D perhaps TRBD2 (7 bases). In germline, CDR1 is GTSNPN, CDR2 SVGIG (reference sequence). V was cut by 1 base and J by 4 bases, with 23 bases left in between. The CDR3 has 17 residues.

This clone was counted once. The chain joins TRBV4-3 to TRBJ1-5; the D is unclear. V lost 0 bases, J lost 7 bases, and 10 bases lay in between. Germline loops: CDR1 LGHNA, CDR2 YSLEER. CDR3 length: 14 residues. CDR3 residues: CASSQDVTGQPQHF. DNA for the CDR3: TGCGCCAGCAGCCAAGATGTAACGGGGCAGCCCCAGCATTTT.

This chain links TRBV7-8 with TRBJ1-1; tentatively, D is TRBD1 (6 bases). Looked up from germline, CDR1 is SGHVS and CDR2 is FQNEAQ. The CDR3 covers 16 residues. V was cut by 5 bases and J by 1 base, with 17 bases left in between. The DNA of the CDR3 is TGTGCCAGCAGCCCCCCCGGGACACAGGGGAACACTGAAGCTTTCTTT. It codes for CASSPPGTQGNTEAFF.

V gene TRBV4-3 combines with J gene TRBJ1-5; D is perhaps TRBD1 (5 bases). Germline CDR1 is LGHNA and CDR2 is YSLEER. Trimming shortened V by 0 bases and J by 5 bases, and 11 bases separated the two germline ends. This CDR3 comprises 15 residues. For the CDR3, the DNA is TGCGCCAGCAGCCAAGATGCTTTAGGGGATCAGCCCCAGCATTTT. Its protein product is CASSQDALGDQPQHF.

This sequence joins TRBV5-1 and TRBJ2-5; no definite D call. Germline V gene lookup returns CDR1 SGHRS and CDR2 YFSETQ. Between the trimmed V and J ends, which lost 2 bases and 2 bases, there was a span of 4 bases. The CDR3 has 12 amino acids. CDR3 loop: CASSFSQETQYF. The CDR3 DNA sequence: TGCGCCAGCAGCTTCTCTCAAGAGACCCAGTACTTC.

The gene calls are TRBV4-3 and TRBJ1-1, with TRBD1 as a possible D gene (5 bases). CDR3 length: 15 residues. V lost 3 bases and J lost 2, with 13 bases in between. In germline, CDR1 is LGHNA, CDR2 YSLEER. CDR3 sequence reads: CASSQDVGLNTEAFF. Here the CDR3 DNA reads TGCGCCAGCAGCCAGGACGTGGGACTTAACACTGAAGCTTTCTTT.

The chain links TRBV28 to TRBJ2-7; TRBD1 matches at 8 bases. The junction had 5 bases not matched to a gene; V was cut back by 7 bases and J by 3 bases. Germline assignment: CDR1 MDHEN and CDR2 SYDVKM. CDR3 length: 13 residues. In nucleotides, the CDR3 is TGTGCCAGCACGGGGACAGGAGTCTACGAGCAGTACTTC. Its protein product is CASTGTGVYEQYF. The full variable domain, rest sourced from reference TRBV28 and TRBJ2-7, is DVKVTQSSRYLVKRTGEKVFLECVQDMDHENMFWYRQDPGLGLRLIYFSYDVKMKEKGDIPEGYSVSREKKERFSLILESASTNQTSMYLCASTGTGVYEQYFGPGTRLTVT.

This clone occurred a few times. The J gene is TRBJ1-1, the V gene TRBV7-2; D possibly corresponds to TRBD1 (6 bases). CDR3 length: 16 amino acids. Germline lookup yields CDR1 SGHTA and CDR2 FQGNSA. V was clipped by 1 base and J by 4 bases, with 16 bases between them. CDR3 nucleotide sequence: TGTGCCAGCAGCTTAGTCCCAGGGGAGGGGGGCACTGAAGCTTTCTTT. Amino acid sequence: CASSLVPGEGGTEAFF.

The V and J genes are TRBV6-6 and TRBJ1-2; TRBD1 matches 7 bases. This CDR3 has 15 residues. Trimming took 2 bases from V and 6 from J; bases not matched to a gene: 9. CDR1 and CDR2 (germline): MNHNY, SVGAGI (reference sequence). Here the CDR3 DNA reads TGTGCCAGCAGTTACCAACCACAGGGGTCTGATGGCTACACCTTC. This translates into CASSYQPQGSDGYTF.

The chain combines TRBV19 with TRBJ2-3; TRBD2 might be the D (6 bases). CDR3 length: 14 residues. Trimming shortened V by 5 bases and J by 1 base, and 10 bases separated the two germline ends. Germline CDR1 is LNHDA and CDR2 is SQIVND (reference sequence). Written as DNA, the CDR3 is TGTGCCAGTAGTCCGCGGGGCGGCACAGATACGCAGTATTTT. Encoded protein: CASSPRGGTDTQYF.

The rearrangement uses TRBV10-1 and TRBJ2-7; D call uncertain. Germline V gives CDR1 WNHNN, CDR2 SYGVQD (reference sequence). The CDR3 loop spans 14 amino acids. V was trimmed by 0 bases and J by 6 bases, leaving 12 bases between them. The CDR3 bases are TGCGCCAGCAGTGAGTCGGCTAGTTTGCGCGAGCAGTACTTC. Its translation is CASSESASLREQYF.

The genes are TRBV7-2 and TRBJ2-7, with no clear D. The CDR3 is made up of 14 amino acids. Germline V CDR1 and CDR2: SGHTA, FQGNSA. The V and J ends lost 1 base and 3 bases respectively, with 10 bases between them. Written as DNA, the CDR3 is TGTGCCAGCAGCTTAGTTGGGCTACTCTACGAGCAGTACTTC. Translation: CASSLVGLLYEQYF.

Details on this clone: Additional DNA sequences in this sample encode the identical CDR3. The V call is TRBV11-2, the J call TRBJ1-2, with 7 bases that match TRBD1. Germline-derived CDR1 and CDR2 are SGHAT and FQNNGV. This CDR3 region has 13 residues. The ends lost 6 bases at V and 3 bases at J; junction bases unmatched: 4. CDR3 region: CASSPTGDYGYTF. DNA of the CDR3: TGTGCCAGCAGTCCAACAGGGGACTATGGCTACACCTTC.